This T cell receptor beta chain was sequenced during a study of response to subunit inactivated influenza vaccine. Via MiXCR, TCRdb re-called the RT-PCR reads, giving one row per CDR3 protein. In the table there are roughly 500,000 distinct CDR3 sequences, 16% of which are singletons. This clonotype was seen a handful of times. This specimen was CD4+ T cells sorted from PBMCs, taken less than 30 months after vaccination. This receptor was identified in a man aged 45 to 70 who received an inactivated influenza vaccine.

CDR3 coding DNA: TGCGCCAGCAGCCAAGTAGGTGCACCTGGGGCCAACGTCCTGACTTTC. The encoded protein is CASSQVGAPGANVLTF. The genes are TRBV4-1 and TRBJ2-6; D unclear. CDR3 length equals 16 residues. Germline lookup yields CDR1 MGHRA and CDR2 YSYEKL. V gave up 1 base and J gave up 2 bases, with 9 bases separating them.